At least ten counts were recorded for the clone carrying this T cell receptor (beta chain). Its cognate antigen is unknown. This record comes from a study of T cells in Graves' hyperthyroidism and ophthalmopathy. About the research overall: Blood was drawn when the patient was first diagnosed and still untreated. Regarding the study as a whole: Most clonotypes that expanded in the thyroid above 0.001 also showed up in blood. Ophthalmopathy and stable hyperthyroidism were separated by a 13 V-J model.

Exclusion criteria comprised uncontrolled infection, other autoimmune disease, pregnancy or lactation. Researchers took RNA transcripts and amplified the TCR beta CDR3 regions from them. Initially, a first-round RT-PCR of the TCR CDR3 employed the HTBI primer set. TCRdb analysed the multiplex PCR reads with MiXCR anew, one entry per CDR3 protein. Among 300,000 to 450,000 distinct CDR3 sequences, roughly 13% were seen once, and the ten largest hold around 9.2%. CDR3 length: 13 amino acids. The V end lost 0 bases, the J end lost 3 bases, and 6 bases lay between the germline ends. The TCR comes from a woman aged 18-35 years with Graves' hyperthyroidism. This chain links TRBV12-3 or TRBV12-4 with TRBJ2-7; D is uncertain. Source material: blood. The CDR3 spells CASSLAPGYEQYF. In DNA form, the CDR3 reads TGTGCCAGCAGTTTAGCGCCAGGCTACGAGCAGTACTTC.